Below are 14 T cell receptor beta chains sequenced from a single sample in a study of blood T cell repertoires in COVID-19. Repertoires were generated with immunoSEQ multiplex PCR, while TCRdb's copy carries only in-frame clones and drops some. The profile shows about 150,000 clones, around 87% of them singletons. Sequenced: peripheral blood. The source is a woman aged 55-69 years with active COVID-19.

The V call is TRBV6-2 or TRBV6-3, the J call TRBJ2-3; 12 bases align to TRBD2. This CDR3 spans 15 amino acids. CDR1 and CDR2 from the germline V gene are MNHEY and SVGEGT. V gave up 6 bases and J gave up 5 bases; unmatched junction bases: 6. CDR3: CASSRRLAGEDTQYF. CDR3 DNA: TGTGCCAGCAGCAGGCGACTAGCGGGAGAAGATACGCAGTATTTT.

DNA of the CDR3: TGTGCCAGTAGTGCTGGGACAGGCAACCCGTACGAGCAGTACTTC. It codes for CASSAGTGNPYEQYF. This chain connects TRBV19 to TRBJ2-7, with 8 bases that match TRBD1. CDR3 length: 15 amino acids. Germline CDR1 reads LNHDA; CDR2 reads SQIVND (reference sequence). Losses at the gene ends were 5 bases for V and 4 bases for J; bases not matched to a gene: 10. The complete variable domain, with remaining parts taken from reference TRBV19 and TRBJ2-7, reads DGGITQSPKYLFRKEGQNVTLSCEQNLNHDAMYWYRQDPGQGLRLIYYSQIVNDFQKGDIAEGYSVSREKKESFPLTVTSAQKNPTAFYLCASSAGTGNPYEQYFGPGTRLTVT.

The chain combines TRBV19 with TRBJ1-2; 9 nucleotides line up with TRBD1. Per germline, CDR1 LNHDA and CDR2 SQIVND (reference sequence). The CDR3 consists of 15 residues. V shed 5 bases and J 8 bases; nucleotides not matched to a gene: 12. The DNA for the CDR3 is TGTGCCAGTAGTCTAGTGTCCGGGACAGGGCGAGGCTACACCTTC. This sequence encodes CASSLVSGTGRGYTF.

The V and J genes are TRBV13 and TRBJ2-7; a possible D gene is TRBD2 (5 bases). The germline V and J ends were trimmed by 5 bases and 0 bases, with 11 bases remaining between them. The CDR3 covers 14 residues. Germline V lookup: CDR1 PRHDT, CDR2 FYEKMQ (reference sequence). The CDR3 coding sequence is TGTGCCAGCAGCCCCGAGCGGACCTCCTACGAGCAGTACTTC. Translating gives CASSPERTSYEQYF. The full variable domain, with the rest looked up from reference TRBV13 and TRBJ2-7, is AAGVIQSPRHLIKEKRETATLKCYPIPRHDTVYWYQQGPGQDPQFLISFYEKMQSDKGSIPDRFSAQQFSDYHSELNMSSLELGDSALYFCASSPERTSYEQYFGPGTRLTVT.

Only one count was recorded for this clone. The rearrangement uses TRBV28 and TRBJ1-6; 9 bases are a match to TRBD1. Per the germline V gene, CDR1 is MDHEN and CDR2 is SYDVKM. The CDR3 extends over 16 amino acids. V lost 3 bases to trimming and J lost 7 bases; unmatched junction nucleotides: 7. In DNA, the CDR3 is TGTGCCAGCAGTTTTTCAGGACAGGGGTTGAATTCACCCCTCCACTTT. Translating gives CASSFSGQGLNSPLHF. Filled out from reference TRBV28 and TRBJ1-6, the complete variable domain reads DVKVTQSSRYLVKRTGEKVFLECVQDMDHENMFWYRQDPGLGLRLIYFSYDVKMKEKGDIPEGYSVSREKKERFSLILESASTNQTSMYLCASSFSGQGLNSPLHFGNGTRLTVT.

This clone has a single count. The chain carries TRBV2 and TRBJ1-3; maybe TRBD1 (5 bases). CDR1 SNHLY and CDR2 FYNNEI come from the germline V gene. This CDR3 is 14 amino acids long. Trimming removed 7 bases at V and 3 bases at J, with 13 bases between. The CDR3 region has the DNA TGTGCCAGCATGTCCAGGGTGGATGGAAACACCATATATTTT. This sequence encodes CASMSRVDGNTIYF. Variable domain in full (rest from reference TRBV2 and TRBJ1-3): EPEVTQTPSHQVTQMGQEVILRCVPISNHLYFYWYRQILGQKVEFLVSFYNNEISEKSEIFDDQFSVERPDGSNFTLKIRSTKLEDSAMYFCASMSRVDGNTIYFGEGSWLTVV.

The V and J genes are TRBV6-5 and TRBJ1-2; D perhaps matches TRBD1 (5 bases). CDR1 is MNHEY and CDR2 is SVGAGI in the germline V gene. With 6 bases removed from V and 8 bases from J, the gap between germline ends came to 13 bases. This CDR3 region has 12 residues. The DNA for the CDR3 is TGTGCCAGCAGCCCCGGGGGGACGGGCTACACCTTC. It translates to CASSPGGTGYTF.

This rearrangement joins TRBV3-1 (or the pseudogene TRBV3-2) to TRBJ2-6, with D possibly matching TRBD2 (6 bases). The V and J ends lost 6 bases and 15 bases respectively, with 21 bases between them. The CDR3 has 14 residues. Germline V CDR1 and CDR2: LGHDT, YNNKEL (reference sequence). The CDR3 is CASSLLASYGDLTF. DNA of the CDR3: TGTGCCAGCAGTCTTCTAGCGTCCTATGGAGACCTGACTTTC.

This chain's CDR3 is CASSLSGGALAVDYGYTF. The CDR3 DNA reads as TGTGCCAGCAGCTTATCAGGGGGCGCGCTCGCGGTCGACTATGGCTACACCTTC. The chain carries TRBV7-3 and TRBJ1-2; 8 bases agree with TRBD1. CDR1 is SGHTA and CDR2 is FQGTGA in the germline V gene. The J segment lost 3 bases and the V segment lost 2 bases, leaving 14 bases of the junction unmatched. The length of the CDR3 is 18 residues.

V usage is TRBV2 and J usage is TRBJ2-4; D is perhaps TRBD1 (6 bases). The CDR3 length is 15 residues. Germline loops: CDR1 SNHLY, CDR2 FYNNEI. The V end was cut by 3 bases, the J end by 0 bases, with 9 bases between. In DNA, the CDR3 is TGTGCCAGCAGTGACAGGGACACAGCCAAAAACATTCAGTACTTC. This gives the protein CASSDRDTAKNIQYF. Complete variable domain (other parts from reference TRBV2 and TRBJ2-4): EPEVTQTPSHQVTQMGQEVILRCVPISNHLYFYWYRQILGQKVEFLVSFYNNEISEKSEIFDDQFSVERPDGSNFTLKIRSTKLEDSAMYFCASSDRDTAKNIQYFGAGTRLSVL.

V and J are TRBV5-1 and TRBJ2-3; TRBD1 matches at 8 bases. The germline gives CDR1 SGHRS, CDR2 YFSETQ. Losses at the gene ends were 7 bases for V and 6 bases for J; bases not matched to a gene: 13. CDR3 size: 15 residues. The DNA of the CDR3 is TGCGCCAGCCGGCGTGGGCAGGGGGCAACCGATACGCAGTATTTT. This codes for CASRRGQGATDTQYF. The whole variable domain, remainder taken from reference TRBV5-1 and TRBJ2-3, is KAGVTQTPRYLIKTRGQQVTLSCSPISGHRSVSWYQQTPGQGLQFLFEYFSETQRNKGNFPGRFSGRQFSNSRSEMNVSTLELGDSALYLCASRRGQGATDTQYFGPGTRLTVL.

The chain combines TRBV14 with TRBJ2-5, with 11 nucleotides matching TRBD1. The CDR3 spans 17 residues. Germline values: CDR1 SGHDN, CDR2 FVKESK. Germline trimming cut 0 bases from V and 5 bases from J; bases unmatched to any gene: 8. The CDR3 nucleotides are TGTGCCAGCAGCCAAGATTGGACAGGGGGCGGGTGGGAGACCCAGTACTTC. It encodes CASSQDWTGGGWETQYF.

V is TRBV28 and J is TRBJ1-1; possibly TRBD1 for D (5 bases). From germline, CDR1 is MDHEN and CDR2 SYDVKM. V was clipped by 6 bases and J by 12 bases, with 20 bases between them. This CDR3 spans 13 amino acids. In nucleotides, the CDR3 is TGTGCCAGCAGCTCTGGGGGGGTTTCTGGAACTTTCTTT. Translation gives CASSSGGVSGTFF.

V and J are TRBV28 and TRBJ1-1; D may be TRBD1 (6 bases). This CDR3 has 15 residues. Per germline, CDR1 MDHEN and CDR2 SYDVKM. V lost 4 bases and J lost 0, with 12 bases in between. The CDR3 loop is CASSSQGLMNTEAFF. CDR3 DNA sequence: TGTGCCAGCAGTTCGCAGGGGCTGATGAACACTGAAGCTTTCTTT.